This T cell receptor (beta chain) was captured in a study of response to subunit inactivated influenza vaccine. This clonotype appeared many times. What it binds is unknown. Germline V gene lookup returns CDR1 DFQATT and CDR2 SNEGSKA (reference sequence). V dropped 5 bases and J dropped 5; count of bases not matched to a gene: 5. This CDR3 has 12 residues. Study findings and constraints: Each seasonal influenza vaccination recruits few new T cells, the authors suggested.

Each CDR3 protein gets one entry after TCRdb re-called the RT-PCR reads with MiXCR. This table holds roughly 650,000 distinct CDR3 sequences, less than 15% found once. This receptor was taken from a man aged 45-65 years who received an inactivated influenza vaccine. The chain carries TRBV20-1 and TRBJ2-7, with 8 bases that match TRBD1. This specimen was PBMCs from blood, taken 14 to 15 days before vaccination. This CDR3 is CSAAQGANEQYF. CDR3 in DNA: TGCAGTGCTGCCCAGGGGGCGAACGAGCAGTACTTC.